One and the same sample provided the 19 T cell receptor beta chains below, sequenced in a study of shared clonotypes between healthy human individuals. Using immunoSEQ multiplex PCR, the repertoire was profiled, and TCRdb retains in-frame clones only, with some absent. This table has some 1,600,000 clones, under 99% appearing once. The sample comprised naive CD4+ T cells sorted from blood. Regarding subset: CD45RA+ positively selected. The receptor source for this set is a man aged 30 to 39 in good health.

This chain links TRBV5-4 with TRBJ2-3, with TRBD2 matching over 9 bases. Germline V lookup: CDR1 SGHNT, CDR2 YYREEE (reference sequence). The CDR3 has 17 residues. Germline trimming cut 4 bases from V and 2 bases from J; bases unmatched to any gene: 11. The CDR3 coding sequence is TGTGCCAGCAGCCCGAAAAGTCTAGCGGGATCCACAGATACGCAGTATTTT. This encodes CASSPKSLAGSTDTQYF.

The sample holds one count of this clone. The genes are TRBV5-1 and TRBJ1-1; unclear D gene. The V gene lost 0 bases and the J gene lost 9 bases, with 15 bases spanning the gap. The CDR3 covers 14 residues. Germline V CDR1 and CDR2: SGHRS, YFSETQ. CDR3 sequence: CASSLEGRQGKAFF. For the CDR3, the DNA is TGCGCCAGCAGCTTGGAAGGGAGACAAGGGAAAGCTTTCTTT.

CDR3: CAHQRTGTHEQYF. The CDR3 DNA sequence: TGTGCTCATCAGCGGACAGGGACCCACGAGCAGTACTTC. This rearrangement joins TRBV10-3 to TRBJ2-7, with 8 nucleotides matching TRBD1. Germline V gene data show CDR1 as ENHRY and CDR2 as SYGVKD. The CDR3 consists of 13 residues.

This sequence joins TRBV18 and TRBJ1-4, with D unresolved. Between the trimmed V and J ends, which lost 1 base and 8 bases, there was a span of 5 bases. Germline-derived CDR1 and CDR2 are KGHSH and LQKENI. The length of the CDR3 is 12 residues. The CDR3 DNA reads as TGTGCCAGCTCACCACGATACGAAAAACTGTTTTTT. Its protein product is CASSPRYEKLFF.

This chain links TRBV7-3 with TRBJ2-1; D possibly matches TRBD1 or TRBD2 (5 bases each). The germline V and J ends were trimmed by 8 bases and 10 bases, with 21 bases remaining between them. Germline V gene sequence: CDR1 SGHTA, CDR2 FQGTGA. This CDR3 is 14 amino acids long. CDR3 sequence (DNA): TGTGCCAGCGGGAACGGGCCTGGGGGAAGGGAGCAGTTCTTC. Translation gives CASGNGPGGREQFF.

The J gene is TRBJ2-7, the V gene TRBV28; D is perhaps TRBD2 (6 bases). The ends were cut back, 5 bases at V and 6 bases at J, with 11 bases in the middle. Germline V lookup: CDR1 MDHEN, CDR2 SYDVKM. This CDR3 comprises 12 residues. Written as DNA, the CDR3 is TGTGCCAGCAGTGCCCAGGGAGGCGAGCAGTACTTC. It yields the protein CASSAQGGEQYF.

This clone was picked up one time. V usage is TRBV6-5 and J usage is TRBJ1-4; possible D gene TRBD1, 5 bases. V dropped 0 bases and J dropped 4 bases, with 9 bases sitting between them. CDR1 MNHEY and CDR2 SVGAGI come from the germline V gene. The CDR3 consists of 15 residues. Here the CDR3 reads CASSYSMGGNEKLFF. DNA of the CDR3: TGTGCCAGCAGTTACTCGATGGGGGGTAATGAAAAACTGTTTTTT.

This chain uses TRBV29-1 with TRBJ1-1, with D possibly being TRBD1 (6 bases). The CDR3 contains 11 residues. Germline V gene data show CDR1 as SQVTM and CDR2 as ANQGSEA. The V end lost 4 bases, the J end lost 5 bases, and 8 bases lay between the germline ends. This CDR3 reads CSVARGTEAFF. CDR3 DNA: TGCAGCGTTGCTAGGGGGACTGAAGCTTTCTTT.

The genes are TRBV18 and TRBJ2-2; D gene ambiguous. The CDR3 has 14 residues. Between the trimmed V and J ends, which lost 3 bases and 2 bases, there was a span of 7 bases. From germline, CDR1 is KGHSH and CDR2 LQKENI. The CDR3 protein is CASSPVTNTGELFF. In DNA, the CDR3 is TGTGCCAGCTCACCGGTGACAAACACCGGGGAGCTGTTTTTT.

V gene TRBV5-5 combines with J gene TRBJ1-2; D is unresolved. Germline CDR1 is SGHKS and CDR2 is YYEKEE (reference sequence). This CDR3 contains 12 residues. Trimming took 1 base from V and 8 from J, leaving 9 bases between them. CDR3 sequence reads: CASSLLARGYTF. The CDR3 DNA follows: TGTGCCAGCAGCTTGTTGGCACGAGGCTACACCTTC.

The chain links TRBV5-8 to TRBJ2-2, with 10 bases identical to TRBD1. Looked up from germline, CDR1 is SGHTS and CDR2 is YDEGEE. Germline trimming cut 6 bases from V and 6 bases from J; bases unmatched to any gene: 11. The CDR3 contains 16 residues. CDR3 nucleotides: TGTGCCAGCACACCGGAGACAGGGGGCATATCCGGGGAGCTGTTTTTT. Residues: CASTPETGGISGELFF. Supplemented by reference TRBV5-8 and TRBJ2-2, the full variable domain reads EAGVTQSPTHLIKTRGQQATLRCSPISGHTSVYWYQQALGLGLQFLLWYDEGEERNRGNFPPRFSGRQFPNYSSELNVNALELEDSALYLCASTPETGGISGELFFGEGSRLTVL.

A word on this clone: Compared with germline, one end of the junction differs, possibly owing to a read error. This chain joins TRBV2 and TRBJ2-5, with D unresolved. Germline-derived CDR1 and CDR2 are SNHLY and FYNNEI. The CDR3 sequence is 12 residues long. The CDR3 is CASTVNQETQYF. CDR3 nucleotides: TGTGCCAGCACAGTTAACCAGGAGACCCAGTACTTC.

The DNA for the CDR3 is TGCGCCAGCAGCTCAGCGAACAGGATTCCGGTAAATCAGCCCCAGCATTTT. It is translated as CASSSANRIPVNQPQHF. The genes are TRBV5-1 and TRBJ1-5; D perhaps matches TRBD1 (5 bases). V lost 3 bases and J lost 4, with 20 bases in between. This CDR3 contains 17 residues. Germline V gene lookup returns CDR1 SGHRS and CDR2 YFSETQ.

V is TRBV9 and J is TRBJ2-1, with unresolved D. The CDR3 has 16 residues. Germline V gene data show CDR1 as SGDLS and CDR2 as YYNGEE. V was pared by 0 bases and J by 4 bases, with 14 bases between. The CDR3: CASSVGGISGYNEQFF. In DNA form, the CDR3 reads TGTGCCAGCAGCGTAGGTGGGATCTCGGGTTACAATGAGCAGTTCTTC.

The chain links TRBV9 to TRBJ2-2; 11 bases are shared with TRBD2. The V gene end was trimmed by 2 bases and the J gene end by 4 bases; junction bases not matched to a gene: 4. This CDR3 comprises 16 residues. CDR1 SGDLS and CDR2 YYNGEE come from the germline V gene. The CDR3 DNA reads TGTGCCAGCAGCGTGGCGGGACTAGCGGCCACCGGGGAGCTGTTTTTT. Protein sequence: CASSVAGLAATGELFF.

The chain combines TRBV5-1 with TRBJ1-1; D ambiguous. V lost 1 base, J lost 1 base, and 8 bases lay in between. The length of the CDR3 is 14 residues. Germline lookup yields CDR1 SGHRS and CDR2 YFSETQ. The CDR3 loop reads CASSLFAGNTEAFF. In DNA form, the CDR3 reads TGCGCCAGCAGCTTGTTCGCGGGGAACACTGAAGCTTTCTTT.

As to this clone: Relative to the germline gene, one junction end is altered; a read error may explain this. The chain employs TRBV7-2 and TRBJ2-2; D might be TRBD2 (5 bases). The CDR3 has 16 amino acids. CDR1 and CDR2 (germline): SGHTA, FQGNSA. This chain's CDR3 is CASSLDPGTNTGELFF. The CDR3, as DNA: TGTGCCAGCAGTTTAGACCCGGGAACGAACACCGGGGAGCTGTTTTTT.

The rearrangement uses TRBV7-3 and TRBJ2-7; D uncertain. The germline CDR1 and CDR2 sequences are SGHTA and FQGTGA. Trimming pared 5 bases from V and 2 bases from J, leaving 19 bases between. The CDR3 is 16 residues long. CDR3 DNA sequence: TGTGCCAGCAGCCTGGGTTGGAAAGGGTCCGCCTACGAGCAGTACTTC. Protein sequence: CASSLGWKGSAYEQYF.

V usage is TRBV28 and J usage is TRBJ2-1, with D possibly matching TRBD2 (5 bases). The CDR3 is 15 amino acids. Trimming removed 9 bases at V and 0 bases at J, with 15 bases between. Germline V lookup: CDR1 MDHEN, CDR2 SYDVKM. The CDR3 sequence: CASWSAGRSYNEQFF. The CDR3 DNA is TGTGCCAGTTGGAGCGCGGGTCGCTCCTACAATGAGCAGTTCTTC.